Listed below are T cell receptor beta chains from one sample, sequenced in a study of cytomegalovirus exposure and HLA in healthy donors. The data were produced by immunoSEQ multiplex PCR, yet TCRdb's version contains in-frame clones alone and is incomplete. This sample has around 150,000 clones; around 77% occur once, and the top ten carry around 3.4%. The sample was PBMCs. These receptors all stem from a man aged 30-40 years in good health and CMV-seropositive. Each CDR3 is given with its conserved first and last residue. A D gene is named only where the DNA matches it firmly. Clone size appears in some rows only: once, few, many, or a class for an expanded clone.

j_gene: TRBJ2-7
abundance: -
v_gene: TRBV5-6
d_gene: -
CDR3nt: TGTGCCAGCAGCCCATCCGGGACACCACCCTACGAGCAGTACTTC
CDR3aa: CASSPSGTPPYEQYF

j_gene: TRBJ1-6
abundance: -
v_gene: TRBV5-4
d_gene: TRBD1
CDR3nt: TGTGCCAGCAGCCAGGACAGGGGGCGAGATTCACCCCTCCACTTT
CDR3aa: CASSQDRGRDSPLHF

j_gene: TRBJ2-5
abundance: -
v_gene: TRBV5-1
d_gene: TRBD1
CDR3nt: TGCGCCAGCAGCCCGGGACAGGAGTGGGAGACCCAGTACTTC
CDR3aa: CASSPGQEWETQYF

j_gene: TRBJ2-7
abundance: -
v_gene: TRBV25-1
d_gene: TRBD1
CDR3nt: TGTGCCAGCTCTCCGGGACAGGGAACCTACGAGCAGTACTTC
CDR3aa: CASSPGQGTYEQYF

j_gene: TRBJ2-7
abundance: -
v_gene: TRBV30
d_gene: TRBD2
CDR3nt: TGTGCCTGGAGTGCCCGTCCGTCGGGGGGGGGCCAATACTTC
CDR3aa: CAWSARPSGGGQYF

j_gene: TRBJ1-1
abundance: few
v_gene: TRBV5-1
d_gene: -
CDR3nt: TGCGCCAGCAGCCTACCGGGGTTGAACACTGAAGCTTTCTTT
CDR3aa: CASSLPGLNTEAFF

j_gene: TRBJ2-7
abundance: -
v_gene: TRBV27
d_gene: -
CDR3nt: TGTGCCAGCAGTGAGGTGGGGGGGCCCTCCTACGAGCAGTACTTC
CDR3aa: CASSEVGGPSYEQYF

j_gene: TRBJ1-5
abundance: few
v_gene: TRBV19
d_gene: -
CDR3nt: TGTGCCAGTAGTAGCGGGGGGATGAGCAATCAGCCCCAGCATTTT
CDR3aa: CASSSGGMSNQPQHF

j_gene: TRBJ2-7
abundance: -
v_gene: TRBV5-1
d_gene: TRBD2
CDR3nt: TGCGCCAGCAGCTTGGTCGGCGGGGGGGCCAGCGAGCAGTACTTC
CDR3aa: CASSLVGGGASEQYF

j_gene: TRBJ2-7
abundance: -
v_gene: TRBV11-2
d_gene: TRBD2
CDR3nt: TGTGCCAGCAGCCGGACTAGCGGGGGGATTAACGAGCAGTACTTC
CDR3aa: CASSRTSGGINEQYF

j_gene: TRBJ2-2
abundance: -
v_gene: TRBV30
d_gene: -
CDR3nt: TGTGCCTGGACCCCAGGCTCCGGGGAGCTGTTTTTT
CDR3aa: CAWTPGSGELFF

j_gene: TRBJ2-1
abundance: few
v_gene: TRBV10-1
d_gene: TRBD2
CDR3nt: TGCGCCAGCAGTGACCCGACTAGCTTGGGCAATGAGCAGTTCTTC
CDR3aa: CASSDPTSLGNEQFF

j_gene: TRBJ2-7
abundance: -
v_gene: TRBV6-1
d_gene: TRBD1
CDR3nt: TGTGCCAGCAGTCACGCGGACAGGTCTTCCTACGAGCAGTACTTC
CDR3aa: CASSHADRSSYEQYF

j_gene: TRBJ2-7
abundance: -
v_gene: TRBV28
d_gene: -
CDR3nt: TGTGCCAGCAGTCCAGAGACGGGGGCCTACGAGCAGTACTTC
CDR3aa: CASSPETGAYEQYF

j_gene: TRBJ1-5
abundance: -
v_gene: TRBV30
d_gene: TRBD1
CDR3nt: TGTGCCTGGAGTGCCGGGACAGGGGGCCCCCTTAGCAATCAGCCCCAGCATTTT
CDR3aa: CAWSAGTGGPLSNQPQHF

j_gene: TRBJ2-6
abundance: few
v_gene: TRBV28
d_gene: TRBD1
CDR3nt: TGTGCCAGCAGACAGGGGGCGGAAGGGGCCAACGTCCTGACTTTC
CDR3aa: CASRQGAEGANVLTF

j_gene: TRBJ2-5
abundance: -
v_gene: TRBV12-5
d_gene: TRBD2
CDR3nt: TGTGCTAGTGACAAACTAGCGGGGGGGCCCAAGACCCAGTACTTC
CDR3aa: CASDKLAGGPKTQYF

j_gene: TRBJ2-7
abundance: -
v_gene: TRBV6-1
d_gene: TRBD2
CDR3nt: TGTGCCAGCCTCATGGGACTAGCGTCCTACGAGCAGTACTTC
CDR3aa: CASLMGLASYEQYF

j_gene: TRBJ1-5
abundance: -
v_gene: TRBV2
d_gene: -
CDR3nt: TGTGCCAGCAGTTCTGGGAGTACGCCCCAGCATTTT
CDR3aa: CASSSGSTPQHF

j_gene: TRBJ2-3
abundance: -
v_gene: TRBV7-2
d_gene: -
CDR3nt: TGTGCCAGCAGCCCAGAAAATACGCAGTATTTT
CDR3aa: CASSPENTQYF

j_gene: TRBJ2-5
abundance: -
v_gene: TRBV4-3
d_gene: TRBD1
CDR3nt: TGCGCCAGCAGTCTGGACAGGGCGAGGGAGACCCAGTACTTC
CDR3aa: CASSLDRARETQYF

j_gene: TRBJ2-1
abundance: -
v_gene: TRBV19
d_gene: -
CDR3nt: TGTGCCAGTAGAGACAGGATAGGGGGTGAGCAGTTCTTC
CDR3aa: CASRDRIGGEQFF

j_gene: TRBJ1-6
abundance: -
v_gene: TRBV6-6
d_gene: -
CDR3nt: TGTGCCAGCAGCCCGTCCCCCGGGGCGGGAGAATTCACCCTCCACTTT
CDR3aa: CASSPSPGAGEFTLHF